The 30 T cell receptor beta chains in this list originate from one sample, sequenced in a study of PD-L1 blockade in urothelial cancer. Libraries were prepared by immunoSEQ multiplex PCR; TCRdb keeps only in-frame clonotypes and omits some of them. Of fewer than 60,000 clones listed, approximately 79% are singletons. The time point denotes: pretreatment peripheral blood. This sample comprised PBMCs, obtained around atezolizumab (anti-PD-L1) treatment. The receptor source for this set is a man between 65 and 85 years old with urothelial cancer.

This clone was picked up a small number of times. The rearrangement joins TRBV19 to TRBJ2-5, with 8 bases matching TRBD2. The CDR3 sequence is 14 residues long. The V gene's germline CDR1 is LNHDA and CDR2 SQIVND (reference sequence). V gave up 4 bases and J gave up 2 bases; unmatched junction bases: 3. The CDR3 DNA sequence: TGTGCCAGTAGTAGCGGGGGGATACAAGAGACCCAGTACTTC. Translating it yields CASSSGGIQETQYF.

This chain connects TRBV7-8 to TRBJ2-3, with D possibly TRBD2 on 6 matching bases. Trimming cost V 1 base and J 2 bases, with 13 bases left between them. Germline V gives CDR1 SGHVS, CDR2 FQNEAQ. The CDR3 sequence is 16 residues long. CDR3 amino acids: CASSLDAGSNTDTQYF. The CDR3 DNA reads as TGTGCCAGCAGCTTAGACGCCGGGAGTAACACAGATACGCAGTATTTT.

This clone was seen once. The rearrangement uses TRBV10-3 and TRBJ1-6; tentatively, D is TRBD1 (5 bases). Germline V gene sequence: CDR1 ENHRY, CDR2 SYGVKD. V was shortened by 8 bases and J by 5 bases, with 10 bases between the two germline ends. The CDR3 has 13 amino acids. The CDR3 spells CAISEQDNSPLHF. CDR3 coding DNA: TGTGCCATCTCAGAACAGGATAATTCACCCCTCCACTTT.

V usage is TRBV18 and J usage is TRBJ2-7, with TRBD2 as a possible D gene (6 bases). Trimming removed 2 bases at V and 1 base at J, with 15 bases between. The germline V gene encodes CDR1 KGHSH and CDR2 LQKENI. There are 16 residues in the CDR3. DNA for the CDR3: TGTGCCAGCTCACCAGGAAGGGAACGGGGGTCCTACGAGCAGTACTTC. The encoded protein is CASSPGRERGSYEQYF. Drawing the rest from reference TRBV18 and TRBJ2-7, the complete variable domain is NAGVMQNPRHLVRRRGQEARLRCSPMKGHSHVYWYRQLPEEGLKFMVYLQKENIIDESGMPKERFSAEFPKEGPSILRIQQVVRGDSAAYFCASSPGRERGSYEQYFGPGTRLTVT.

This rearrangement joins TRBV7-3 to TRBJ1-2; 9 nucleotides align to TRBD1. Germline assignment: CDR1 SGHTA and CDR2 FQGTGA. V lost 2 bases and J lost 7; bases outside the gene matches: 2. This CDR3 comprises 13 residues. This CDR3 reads CASSLDRGAGYTF. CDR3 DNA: TGTGCCAGCAGCTTAGACAGGGGGGCTGGCTACACCTTC.

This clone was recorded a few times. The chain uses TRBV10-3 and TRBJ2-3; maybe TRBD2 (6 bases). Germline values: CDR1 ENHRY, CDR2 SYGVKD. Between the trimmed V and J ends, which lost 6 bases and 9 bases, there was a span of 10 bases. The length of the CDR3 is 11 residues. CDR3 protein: CAIRSGDTQYF. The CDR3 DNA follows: TGTGCCATCAGGTCGGGGGACACGCAGTATTTT.

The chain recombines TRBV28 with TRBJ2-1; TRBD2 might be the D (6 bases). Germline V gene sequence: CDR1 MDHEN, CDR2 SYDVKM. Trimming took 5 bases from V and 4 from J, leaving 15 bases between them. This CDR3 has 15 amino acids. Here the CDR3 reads CASSPLTGEYNEQFF. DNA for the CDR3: TGTGCCAGCAGTCCCCTGACGGGGGAGTACAATGAGCAGTTCTTC.

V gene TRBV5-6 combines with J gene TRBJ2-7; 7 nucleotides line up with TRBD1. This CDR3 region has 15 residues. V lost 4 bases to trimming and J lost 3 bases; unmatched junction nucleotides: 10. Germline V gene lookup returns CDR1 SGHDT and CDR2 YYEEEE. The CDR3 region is CASSGTGDGNYEQYF. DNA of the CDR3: TGTGCCAGCAGCGGTACAGGGGACGGGAACTACGAGCAGTACTTC.

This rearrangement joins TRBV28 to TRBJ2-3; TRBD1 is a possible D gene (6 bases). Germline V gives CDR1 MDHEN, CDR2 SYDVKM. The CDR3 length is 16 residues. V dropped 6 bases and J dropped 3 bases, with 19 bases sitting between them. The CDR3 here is CASSSVRGEVTDTQYF. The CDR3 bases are TGTGCCAGCAGCTCAGTCAGGGGCGAAGTAACAGATACGCAGTATTTT.

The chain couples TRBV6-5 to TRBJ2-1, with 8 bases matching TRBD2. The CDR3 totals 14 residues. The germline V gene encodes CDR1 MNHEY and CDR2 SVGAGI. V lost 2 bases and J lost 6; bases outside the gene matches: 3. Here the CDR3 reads CASSYGTRVNEQFF. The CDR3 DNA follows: TGTGCCAGCAGTTACGGGACTAGGGTCAATGAGCAGTTCTTC.

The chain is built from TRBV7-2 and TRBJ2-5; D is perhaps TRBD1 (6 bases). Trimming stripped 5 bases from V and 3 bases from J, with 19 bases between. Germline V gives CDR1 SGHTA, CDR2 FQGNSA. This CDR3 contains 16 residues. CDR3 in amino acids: CASSLSGQMTKETQYF. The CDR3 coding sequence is TGTGCCAGCAGCCTCTCCGGACAGATGACAAAAGAGACCCAGTACTTC.

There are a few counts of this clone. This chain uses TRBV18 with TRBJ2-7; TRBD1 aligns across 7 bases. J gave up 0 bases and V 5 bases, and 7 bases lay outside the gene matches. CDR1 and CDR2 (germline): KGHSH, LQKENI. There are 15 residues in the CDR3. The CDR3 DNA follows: TGTGCCAGCTCATCCCGGGACAGCAGCTCCTACGAGCAGTACTTC. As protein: CASSSRDSSSYEQYF.

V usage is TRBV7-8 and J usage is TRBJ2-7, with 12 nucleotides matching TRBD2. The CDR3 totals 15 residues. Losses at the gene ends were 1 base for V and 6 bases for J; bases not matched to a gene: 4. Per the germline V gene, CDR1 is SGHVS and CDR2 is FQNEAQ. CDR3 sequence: CASSLDGTSGREQYF. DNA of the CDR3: TGTGCCAGCAGCTTAGACGGGACTAGCGGGCGCGAGCAGTACTTC.

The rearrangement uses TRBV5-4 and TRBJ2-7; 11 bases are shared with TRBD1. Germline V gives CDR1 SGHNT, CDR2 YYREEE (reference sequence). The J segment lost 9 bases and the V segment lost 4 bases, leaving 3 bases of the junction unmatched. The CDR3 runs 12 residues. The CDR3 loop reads CASSLGTGGQYF. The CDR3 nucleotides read TGTGCCAGCAGCCTCGGGACAGGGGGGCAGTACTTC.

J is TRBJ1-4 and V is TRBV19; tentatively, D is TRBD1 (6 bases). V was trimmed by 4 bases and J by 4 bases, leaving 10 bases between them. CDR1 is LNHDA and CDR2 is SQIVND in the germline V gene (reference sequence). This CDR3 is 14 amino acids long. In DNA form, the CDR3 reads TGTGCCAGTAGTACCGGACAGTTTAATGAAAAACTGTTTTTT. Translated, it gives CASSTGQFNEKLFF.

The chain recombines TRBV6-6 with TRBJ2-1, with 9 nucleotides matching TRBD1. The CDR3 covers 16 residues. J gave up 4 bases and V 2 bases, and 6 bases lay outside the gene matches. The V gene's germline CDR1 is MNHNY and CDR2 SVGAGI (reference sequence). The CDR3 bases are TGTGCCAGCAGTTACCAGACAGGGGGGGGATACAATGAGCAGTTCTTC. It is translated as CASSYQTGGGYNEQFF.

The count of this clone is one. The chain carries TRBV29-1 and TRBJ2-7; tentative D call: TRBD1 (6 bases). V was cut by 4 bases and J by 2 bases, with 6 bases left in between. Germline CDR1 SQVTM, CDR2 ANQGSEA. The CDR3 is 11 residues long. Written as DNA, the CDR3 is TGCAGCGTTGCAGGGGCCTACGAGCAGTACTTC. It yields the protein CSVAGAYEQYF.

This chain's CDR3 is CASSGPNRGLETQYF. For the CDR3, the DNA is TGTGCCAGTAGTGGACCCAACAGGGGGCTGGAGACCCAGTACTTC. J is TRBJ2-5 and V is TRBV19; 9 nucleotides match TRBD1. Unmatched junction bases numbered 9, after V lost 5 bases and J lost 5 bases. The CDR3 length is 15 residues. Germline values: CDR1 LNHDA, CDR2 SQIVND (reference sequence).

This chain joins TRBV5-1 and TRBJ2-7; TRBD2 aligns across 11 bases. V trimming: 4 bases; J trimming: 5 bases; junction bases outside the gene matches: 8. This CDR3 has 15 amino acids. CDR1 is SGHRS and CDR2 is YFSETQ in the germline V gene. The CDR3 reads CASSEILAGVDEQYF. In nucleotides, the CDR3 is TGCGCCAGCAGCGAAATACTAGCGGGAGTGGACGAGCAGTACTTC.

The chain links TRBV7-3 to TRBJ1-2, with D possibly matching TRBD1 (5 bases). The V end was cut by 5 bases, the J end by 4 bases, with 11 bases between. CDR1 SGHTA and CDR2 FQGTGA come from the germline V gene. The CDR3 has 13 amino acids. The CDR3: CASSPTGGYGYTF. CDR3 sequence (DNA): TGTGCCAGCAGCCCTACGGGGGGCTATGGCTACACCTTC.

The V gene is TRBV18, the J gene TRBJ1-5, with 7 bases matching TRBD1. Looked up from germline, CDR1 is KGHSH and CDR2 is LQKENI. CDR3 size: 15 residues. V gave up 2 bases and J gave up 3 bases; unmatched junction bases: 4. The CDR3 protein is CASSPDRALNQPQHF. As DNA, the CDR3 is TGTGCCAGCTCACCAGACAGGGCCCTCAATCAGCCCCAGCATTTT.

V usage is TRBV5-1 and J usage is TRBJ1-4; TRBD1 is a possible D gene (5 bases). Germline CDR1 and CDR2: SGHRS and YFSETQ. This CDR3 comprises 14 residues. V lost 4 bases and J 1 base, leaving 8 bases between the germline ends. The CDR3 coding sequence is TGCGCCAGCAGCCAAACAGGAACTAATGAAAAACTGTTTTTT. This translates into CASSQTGTNEKLFF.

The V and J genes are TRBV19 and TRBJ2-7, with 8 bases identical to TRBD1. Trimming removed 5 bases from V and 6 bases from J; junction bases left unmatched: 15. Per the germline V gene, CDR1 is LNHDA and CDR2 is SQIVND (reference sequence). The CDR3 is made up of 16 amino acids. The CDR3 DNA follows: TGTGCCAGTAGTCCGGCCGGGACAGGTGGATCTCTCGAGCAGTACTTC. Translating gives CASSPAGTGGSLEQYF.

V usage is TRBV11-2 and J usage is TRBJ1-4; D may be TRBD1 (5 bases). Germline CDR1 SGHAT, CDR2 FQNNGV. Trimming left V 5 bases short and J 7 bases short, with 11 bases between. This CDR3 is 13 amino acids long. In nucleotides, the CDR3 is TGTGCCAGCAGCCCCGCGGGGGGTGAAAAACTGTTTTTT. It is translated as CASSPAGGEKLFF.

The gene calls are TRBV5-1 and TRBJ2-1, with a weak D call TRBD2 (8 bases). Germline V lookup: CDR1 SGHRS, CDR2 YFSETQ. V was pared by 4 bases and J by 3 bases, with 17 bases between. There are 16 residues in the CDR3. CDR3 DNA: TGCGCCAGCAGCCGGGAGGGACAGCCTCGCTACAATGAGCAGTTCTTC. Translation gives CASSREGQPRYNEQFF. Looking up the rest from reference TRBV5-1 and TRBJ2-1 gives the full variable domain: KAGVTQTPRYLIKTRGQQVTLSCSPISGHRSVSWYQQTPGQGLQFLFEYFSETQRNKGNFPGRFSGRQFSNSRSEMNVSTLELGDSALYLCASSREGQPRYNEQFFGPGTRLTVL.

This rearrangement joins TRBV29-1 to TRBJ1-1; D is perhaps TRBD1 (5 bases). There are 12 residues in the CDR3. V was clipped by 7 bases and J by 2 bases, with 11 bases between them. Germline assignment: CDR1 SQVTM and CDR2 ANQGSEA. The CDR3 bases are TGCAGCGGCGCACAGGCTAACACTGAAGCTTTCTTT. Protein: CSGAQANTEAFF. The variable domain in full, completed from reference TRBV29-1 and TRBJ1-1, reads SAVISQKPSRDICQRGTSLTIQCQVDSQVTMMFWYRQQPGQSLTLIATANQGSEATYESGFVIDKFPISRPNLTFSTLTVSNMSPEDSSIYLCSGAQANTEAFFGQGTRLTVV.

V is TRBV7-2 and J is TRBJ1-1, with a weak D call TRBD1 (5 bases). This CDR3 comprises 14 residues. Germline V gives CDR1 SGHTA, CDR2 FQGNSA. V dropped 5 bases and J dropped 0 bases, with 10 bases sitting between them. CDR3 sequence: CASSAGQVNTEAFF. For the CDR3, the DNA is TGTGCCAGCAGCGCAGGACAAGTGAACACTGAAGCTTTCTTT.

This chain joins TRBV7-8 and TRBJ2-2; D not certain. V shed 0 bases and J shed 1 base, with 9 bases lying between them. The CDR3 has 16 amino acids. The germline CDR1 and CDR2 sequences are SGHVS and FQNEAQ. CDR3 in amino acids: CASSLAVAQNTGELFF. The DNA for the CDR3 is TGTGCCAGCAGCTTAGCGGTAGCTCAGAACACCGGGGAGCTGTTTTTT.

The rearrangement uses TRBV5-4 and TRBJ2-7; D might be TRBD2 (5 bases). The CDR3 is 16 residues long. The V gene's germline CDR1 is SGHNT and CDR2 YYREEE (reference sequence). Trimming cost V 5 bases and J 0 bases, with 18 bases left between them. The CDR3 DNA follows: TGTGCCAGCAGTATCGGGGAAAGAAAAAACTCCTACGAGCAGTACTTC. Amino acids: CASSIGERKNSYEQYF.

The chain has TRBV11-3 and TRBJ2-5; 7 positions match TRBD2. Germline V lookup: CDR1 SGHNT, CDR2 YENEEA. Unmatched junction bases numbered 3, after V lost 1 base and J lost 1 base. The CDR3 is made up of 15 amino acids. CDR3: CASSLGTRTQETQYF. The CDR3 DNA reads TGTGCCAGCAGCTTAGGGACTAGGACCCAAGAGACCCAGTACTTC.